This TCR beta chain comes out of a study of blood T cell repertoires in COVID-19. Study as a whole: The samples span acute and convalescent COVID-19 from the United States, Italy and Spain. PBMCs, B-cell-depleted T cells, or T cells were the source of the cDNA or gDNA that made up the material.

Trimming removed 5 bases from V and 7 bases from J, with 5 bases in between. CDR1 is SGHAT, CDR2 FQDESV, per germline (reference sequence). CDR3 length: 11 amino acids. This clone was seen once. Methods used by the authors: Reference gene primer amplification gave nucleated cell count estimates. Only in-frame clones appear in the TCRdb table, and some are missing; sequencing was by immunoSEQ multiplex PCR. The V and J calls and clone size come from that table; D and trimming were worked out from the DNA. The sample holds about 200,000 clones, about nine tenths seen once. The sequencing sample was made of peripheral blood. This rearrangement joins TRBV11-1 to TRBJ2-2; D not resolved. The origin of this receptor is a man in his 60s who had recovered from COVID-19. This CDR3 is CASSASGELFF. CDR3 bases: TGTGCCAGCAGCGCCAGCGGGGAGCTGTTTTTT.